A single sample is the source of the 24 T cell receptor beta chains below, sequenced in a study of shared clonotypes between healthy human individuals. Sequencing used immunoSEQ multiplex PCR; TCRdb keeps in-frame clones, though not all of them. The table records about 520,000 clones, 81% of them present only once. Sequencing used PBMCs. These TCRs come from a woman in her thirties or forties in good health. Some clones in this sample may be carry-over from other donors' samples.

The V gene is TRBV2, the J gene TRBJ2-3; 10 positions agree with TRBD2. CDR3 length: 15 residues. CDR1 is SNHLY and CDR2 is FYNNEI in the germline V gene. The ends lost 6 bases at V and 0 bases at J; junction bases unmatched: 3. CDR3 bases: TGTGCCAGCAGGGGGACTAGCGCTAGCACAGATACGCAGTATTTT. Translated, it gives CASRGTSASTDTQYF.

This clone was counted a few times. V usage is TRBV7-9 and J usage is TRBJ1-1, with D perhaps TRBD1 (5 bases). The CDR3 runs to 12 residues. V lost 4 bases and J lost 8, with 11 bases in between. In germline, CDR1 is SEHNR, CDR2 FQNEAQ (reference sequence). CDR3 sequence: CASSYLTAEAFF. The DNA of the CDR3 is TGTGCCAGCAGCTACCTGACAGCGGAAGCTTTCTTT.

The CDR3 spells CASSLEPGLYNEQFF. CDR3 coding DNA: TGCGCCAGCAGCTTGGAACCGGGACTCTACAATGAGCAGTTCTTC. This chain links TRBV5-1 with TRBJ2-1; possibly TRBD2 for D (6 bases). V was shortened by 0 bases and J by 3 bases, with 10 bases between the two germline ends. This CDR3 region has 15 residues. Per germline, CDR1 SGHRS and CDR2 YFSETQ.

This chain links TRBV13 with TRBJ2-5, with TRBD1 matching 7 bases. Germline CDR1 and CDR2: PRHDT and FYEKMQ (reference sequence). This CDR3 contains 15 residues. With V trimmed by 5 bases and J by 2 bases, 8 bases remained unmatched. CDR3 protein: CASSRQGLGQETQYF. Written as DNA, the CDR3 is TGTGCCAGCAGCCGACAGGGATTGGGTCAAGAGACCCAGTACTTC.

V is TRBV5-3 and J is TRBJ2-7, with D perhaps matching TRBD1 (6 bases). TRBV5-3 is noted as an ORF with a role that remains uncertain. CDR3 length: 14 amino acids. The V end lost 2 bases, the J end lost 4 bases, and 13 bases lay between the germline ends. DNA for the CDR3: TGTGCCAGAAGCTTAGGGACAAGAATTTACGAGCAGTACTTC. This encodes CARSLGTRIYEQYF.

V is TRBV2 and J is TRBJ1-1; no definite D call. V was cut by 8 bases and J by 5 bases, with 15 bases left in between. This CDR3 spans 13 amino acids. Germline lookup yields CDR1 SNHLY and CDR2 FYNNEI. This chain's CDR3 is CASGESGLTEAFF. Here the CDR3 DNA reads TGTGCCAGCGGCGAGTCCGGTTTAACTGAAGCTTTCTTT.

This chain uses TRBV5-6 with TRBJ2-5; TRBD1 matches 8 bases. The V segment lost 0 bases and the J segment 5 bases; nucleotides outside the gene matches: 3. The germline gives CDR1 SGHDT, CDR2 YYEEEE. This CDR3 is 14 amino acids long. The CDR3 spells CASSLAGGFETQYF. For the CDR3, the DNA is TGTGCCAGCAGCTTGGCAGGGGGCTTTGAGACCCAGTACTTC.

The DNA of the CDR3 is TGTGCCAGTAGCCCCGGACAGGTCGGTGAAAAACTGTTTTTT. Encoded protein: CASSPGQVGEKLFF. The chain is built from TRBV19 and TRBJ1-4; 7 nucleotides agree with TRBD1. Germline lookup yields CDR1 LNHDA and CDR2 SQIVND (reference sequence). This CDR3 has 14 amino acids. Germline trimming cut 6 bases from V and 7 bases from J; bases unmatched to any gene: 8.

The chain combines TRBV14 with TRBJ2-7, with a tentative D call TRBD1 (6 bases). V lost 0 bases to trimming and J lost 6 bases, with 12 bases between them. CDR3 length: 14 residues. CDR1 and CDR2 from the germline V gene are SGHDN and FVKESK. Here the CDR3 DNA reads TGTGCCAGCAGCCAAGATGGGAACAGGGCCGAGCAGTACTTC. It encodes CASSQDGNRAEQYF.

The chain uses TRBV6-1 and TRBJ2-2; D unresolved. The CDR3 is 16 amino acids. Trimming cost V 4 bases and J 0 bases, with 12 bases left between them. In germline, CDR1 is MNHNS, CDR2 SASEGT. The CDR3 DNA reads TGTGCCAGCAGTGCATCCCGGGCTACGAACACCGGGGAGCTGTTTTTT. It encodes CASSASRATNTGELFF.

This clone was seen only once. The V call is TRBV6-5, the J call TRBJ2-7, with TRBD1 matching over 10 bases. CDR1 and CDR2 (germline): MNHEY, SVGAGI. The V segment lost 6 bases and the J segment 3 bases; nucleotides outside the gene matches: 8. The CDR3 has 15 amino acids. In DNA, the CDR3 is TGTGCCAGCAGATCTGGGACAGGGGTTATCTACGAGCAGTACTTC. Residues: CASRSGTGVIYEQYF.

Concerning this clone: Since a far larger clone is one base different, this is likely a read error. The same CDR3 arises from other DNA sequences in this sample as well. The chain carries TRBV14 and TRBJ1-4; D is undetermined. This CDR3 spans 12 amino acids. Germline V gene sequence: CDR1 SGHDN, CDR2 FVKESK. The CDR3 spells CASSQVIEKLFF. CDR3 in DNA: TGTGCAAGCAGCCAAGTAATCGAAAAACTGTTTTTT.

The CDR3 DNA sequence: TGTGCCAGCAGCCAAGATCGAGCGGGAGTCCCCTACAATGAGCAGTTCTTC. Its translation is CASSQDRAGVPYNEQFF. J is TRBJ2-1 and V is TRBV14; 8 bases are a match to TRBD2. CDR1 and CDR2 (germline): SGHDN, FVKESK. This CDR3 comprises 17 residues. Unmatched junction bases numbered 6, after V lost 0 bases and J lost 2 bases.

The count of this clone is one. This likely came from a read error, as a far larger clone is one base away. This chain joins TRBV5-1 and TRBJ1-1; 9 nucleotides line up with TRBD1. The CDR3 is made up of 15 amino acids. The V gene end was trimmed by 3 bases and the J gene end by 2 bases; junction bases not matched to a gene: 5. The germline V gene has CDR1 SGHRS and CDR2 YFSETQ. DNA for the CDR3: TGCGCCAGCAGCTCGTTTACAGGGGGCAACACTGAAGCTTTCTTT. Encoded protein: CASSSFTGGNTEAFF.

This chain links TRBV4-1 with TRBJ2-1, with 9 bases aligning to TRBD1. The junction had 12 bases not matched to a gene; V was cut back by 0 bases and J by 12 bases. The CDR3 sequence is 16 residues long. Germline loops: CDR1 MGHRA, CDR2 YSYEKL. The DNA for the CDR3 is TGCGCCAGCAGCCAAGATGTGGGACAGGGCTTCGAAGGGCAGTTCTTC. Amino acid sequence: CASSQDVGQGFEGQFF.

V usage is TRBV29-1 and J usage is TRBJ1-1; weak D call: TRBD1 (5 bases). The germline CDR1 and CDR2 sequences are SQVTM and ANQGSEA. V lost 7 bases and J lost 3, with 12 bases in between. The CDR3 runs 12 residues. Here the CDR3 reads CSAGRGDTEAFF. The CDR3 DNA sequence: TGCAGCGCCGGACGAGGGGACACTGAAGCTTTCTTT.

Details on this clone: Only one base separates this from a far larger clonotype, so it likely reflects a read error. The chain employs TRBV29-1 and TRBJ2-6, with 7 bases aligning to TRBD1. CDR1 is SQVTM and CDR2 is ANQGSEA in the germline V gene. The CDR3 covers 15 residues. The CDR3 DNA reads as TGCAGCGTTGATTTACAGGGGACCGGGGCCAACGCCCTGACTTTC. Translating it yields CSVDLQGTGANALTF.

V and J are TRBV28 and TRBJ2-7; D is undetermined. V shed 3 bases and J shed 2 bases, with 11 bases lying between them. The length of the CDR3 is 14 residues. Germline V CDR1 and CDR2: MDHEN, SYDVKM. CDR3: CASSLEPGTYEQYF. In nucleotides, the CDR3 is TGTGCCAGCAGTTTGGAACCGGGCACCTACGAGCAGTACTTC.

The chain carries TRBV7-3 and TRBJ2-2, with unresolved D. V lost 0 bases and J 4 bases, leaving 9 bases between the germline ends. Germline loops: CDR1 SGHTA, CDR2 FQGTGA. The CDR3 sequence is 15 residues long. The CDR3 sequence is CASSLTTGGTGELFF. The CDR3 region has the DNA TGTGCCAGCAGCTTAACCACCGGTGGCACCGGGGAGCTGTTTTTT. The full variable domain, in which reference TRBV7-3 and TRBJ2-2 provide the parts outside the CDR3, is GAGVSQTPSNKVTEKGKYVELRCDPISGHTALYWYRQSLGQGPEFLIYFQGTGAADDSGLPNDRFFAVRPEGSVSTLKIQRTERGDSAVYLCASSLTTGGTGELFFGEGSRLTVL.

On this clone: Germline is not matched at one junction end, which may reflect a read error. V is TRBV2 and J is TRBJ2-2, with 10 bases aligning to TRBD1. Germline loops: CDR1 SNHLY, CDR2 FYNNEI. The CDR3 contains 16 residues. The CDR3 bases are TGTGCCAGCTCCGGGACAGGGGTCGGTCTCACCAGGGAGCTGGTTTTT. It specifies CASSGTGVGLTRELVF.

The rearrangement links TRBV7-2 to TRBJ2-7, with D tentatively TRBD2 (5 bases). CDR3 size: 16 residues. V shed 1 base and J shed 6 bases, with 19 bases lying between them. CDR1 and CDR2 from the germline V gene are SGHTA and FQGNSA. The CDR3 coding sequence is TGTGCCAGCAGCTTAGGAGGCCCCACTTCTAGCTTCGAGCAGTACTTC. Its protein product is CASSLGGPTSSFEQYF.

The gene calls are TRBV30 and TRBJ2-3, with TRBD1 matching 9 bases. The length of the CDR3 is 14 residues. The trim removed 3 bases at V and 3 bases at J, leaving 4 bases unmatched. Germline V CDR1 and CDR2: GTSNPN, SVGIG (reference sequence). CDR3: CAWSPGQGTDTQYF. The CDR3 DNA follows: TGTGCCTGGAGCCCGGGACAGGGTACAGATACGCAGTATTTT.

J is TRBJ1-1 and V is TRBV29-1; D remains ambiguous. This CDR3 spans 14 amino acids. Germline values: CDR1 SQVTM, CDR2 ANQGSEA. CDR3 loop: CIVANRDSFLEAFF. The CDR3 bases are TGCATCGTAGCAAACCGGGATAGCTTTTTAGAAGCTTTCTTT.

The rearrangement uses TRBV7-2 and TRBJ1-1; no definite D call. The CDR3 runs 11 residues. The germline gives CDR1 SGHTA, CDR2 FQGNSA. The V end was cut by 5 bases, the J end by 5 bases, with 6 bases between. The CDR3 loop is CASSLYTEAFF. CDR3 nucleotide sequence: TGTGCCAGCAGCCTGTATACTGAAGCTTTCTTT. The full variable domain, completed using reference TRBV7-2 and TRBJ1-1, is GAGVSQSPSNKVTEKGKDVELRCDPISGHTALYWYRQSLGQGLEFLIYFQGNSAPDKSGLPSDRFSAERTGGSVSTLTIQRTQQEDSAVYLCASSLYTEAFFGQGTRLTVV.